This passage covers 2 T cell receptor beta chains from one sample sequenced in a study of T cells in Graves' hyperthyroidism and ophthalmopathy. Regions amplified from RNA transcripts were the TCR beta CDR3 regions. HTBI primers were employed in a first-round RT-PCR of the TCR CDR3. TCRdb recomputed calls from the multiplex PCR reads with MiXCR, one row per CDR3 protein. This sample carries around 690,000 distinct CDR3 sequences, less than 25% of them seen once, and the ten largest clones take under 35%. Sequencing was done on a sample of blood. Receptor source: a man aged 25 to 40 with Graves' ophthalmopathy.

This clonotype was observed many times. This sequence joins TRBV5-1 and TRBJ2-3, with 7 nucleotides matching TRBD1. The CDR3 is 16 residues long. Germline loops: CDR1 SGHRS, CDR2 YFSETQ. The ends lost 5 bases at V and 0 bases at J; junction bases unmatched: 9. The CDR3 loop is CASSPPPGQSTDTQYF. The CDR3 DNA follows: TGCGCCAGCAGTCCTCCACCGGGACAGAGCACAGATACGCAGTATTTT.

The chain couples TRBV14 to TRBJ2-3, with TRBD1 matching 11 bases. Per germline, CDR1 SGHDN and CDR2 FVKESK. Germline trimming cut 3 bases from V and 2 bases from J; bases unmatched to any gene: 25. This CDR3 contains 23 residues. CDR3 in DNA: TGTGCCAGCAGCCACTCCGGGACAGGGGGAAACGCTGAAGAACTAGCGGTCACAGATACGCAGTATTTT. This gives the protein CASSHSGTGGNAEELAVTDTQYF.